Listed below are T cell receptor beta chains from one sample, sequenced in a study of T cell responses to AZD1222 COVID-19 vaccine. Sequenced by immunoSEQ multiplex PCR; TCRdb stores in-frame clones only, minus some. The sample holds under 200,000 clones, around nine tenths seen once. This specimen was peripheral blood, taken on day 0 of AZD1222 vaccination. The origin of the receptors is an adult in good health. The CDR3 runs from the conserved cysteine through the conserved F or W. A D gene is named only where the DNA matches it firmly. A clone size is listed for some rows: how often the clone was seen (once, few, many), or a class if it is expanded.

len	v_gene	j_gene	abundance	d_gene	CDR3aa	CDR3nt
14	TRBV7-2	TRBJ1-6	once	NA	CASSLRPYNSPLHF	TGTGCCAGCAGCTTACGCCCTTATAATTCACCCCTCCACTTT
14	TRBV7-2	TRBJ2-5	NA	NA	CASSRGAHQETQYF	TGTGCCAGCAGCCGGGGGGCTCACCAAGAGACCCAGTACTTC
12	TRBV4-1	TRBJ1-1	NA	NA	CASSQSITEAFF	TGCGCCAGCAGCCAATCCATCACTGAAGCTTTCTTT
15	TRBV5-8	TRBJ2-1	NA	TRBD2	CASRLAGRSYNEQFF	TGTGCCAGCAGGTTAGCGGGCCGGTCATACAATGAGCAGTTCTTC
11	TRBV5-6	TRBJ1-2	NA	TRBD1	CASSSGGGYTF	TGTGCCAGCAGCTCAGGGGGTGGCTACACCTTC
14	TRBV18	TRBJ1-6	NA	NA	CASSPRTDNSPLHF	TGTGCCAGCTCACCACGTACAGATAATTCACCCCTCCACTTT
15	TRBV6-5	TRBJ1-3	NA	NA	CASRRNTGVGNTIYF	TGTGCCAGCAGACGAAATACGGGGGTCGGAAACACCATATATTTT
15	TRBV27	TRBJ1-1	NA	NA	CASSLSSVMNTEAFF	TGTGCCAGCAGTTTAAGTAGTGTTATGAACACTGAAGCTTTCTTT
12	TRBV30	TRBJ2-7	NA	NA	CAWSGGAYEQYF	TGTGCCTGGAGTGGGGGGGCCTACGAGCAGTACTTC
15	TRBV6-1	TRBJ1-5	NA	NA	CASSELRVGNQPQHF	TGTGCCAGCAGTGAATTGAGGGTTGGAAATCAGCCCCAGCATTTT
14	TRBV6-5	TRBJ2-2	NA	NA	CASSYSNRVGELFF	TGTGCCAGCAGTTACTCCAATCGGGTCGGGGAGCTGTTTTTT
15	TRBV6-5	TRBJ1-3	NA	NA	CASSIPKNSGNTIYF	TGTGCCAGCAGTATCCCGAAAAACTCTGGAAACACCATATATTTT
11	TRBV28	TRBJ2-5	NA	TRBD1	CASSSGTGQYF	TGTGCCAGCAGTTCCGGGACAGGCCAGTACTTC
14	TRBV6-1	TRBJ1-2	once	NA	CASSSTGGGNGYTF	TGTGCCAGCAGTTCCACCGGAGGAGGGAACGGCTACACCTTC
13	TRBV18	TRBJ2-7	NA	NA	CASSQLDNYEQYF	TGTGCCAGCTCACAGCTAGATAACTACGAGCAGTACTTC
14	TRBV5-1	TRBJ1-1	NA	NA	CASSLGQMNTEAFF	TGCGCCAGCAGCTTGGGACAGATGAACACTGAAGCTTTCTTT
13	TRBV29-1	TRBJ1-2	NA	TRBD1	CSVGGTGGYGYTF	TGCAGCGTTGGCGGGACAGGGGGTTATGGCTACACCTTC
16	TRBV7-9	TRBJ1-4	NA	NA	CASSSQGRGTNEKLFF	TGTGCCAGCAGCTCTCAAGGGAGAGGAACTAATGAAAAACTGTTTTTT
16	TRBV3-1/TRBV3-2	TRBJ2-5	NA	TRBD2	CASSQAHAGGQETQYF	TGTGCCAGCAGCCAAGCTCATGCGGGGGGCCAAGAGACCCAGTACTTC
15	TRBV7-2	TRBJ1-1	NA	NA	CASSLVGGWNTEAFF	TGTGCCAGCAGCTTAGTCGGGGGCTGGAACACTGAAGCTTTCTTT
12	TRBV12-3/TRBV12-4	TRBJ1-5	NA	NA	CASSLLDQPQHF	TGTGCCAGCAGTTTACTAGACCAGCCCCAGCATTTT
15	TRBV7-9	TRBJ2-5	NA	NA	CASSLGWGGQETQYF	TGTGCCAGCAGCTTAGGATGGGGCGGGCAAGAGACCCAGTACTTC
12	TRBV3-1/TRBV3-2	TRBJ2-3	NA	TRBD2	CASSRAGDTQYF	TGTGCCAGCAGCCGAGCGGGGGATACGCAGTATTTT
14	TRBV9	TRBJ2-5	NA	TRBD1	CASSVEDREETQYF	TGTGCCAGCAGCGTAGAGGACAGGGAAGAGACCCAGTACTTC
12	TRBV12-3/TRBV12-4	TRBJ2-3	NA	NA	CASSLRTDTQYF	TGTGCCAGCAGTTTAAGAACAGATACGCAGTATTTT
15	TRBV7-2	TRBJ2-1	NA	TRBD2	CASSFWSGGYNEQFF	TGTGCCAGCAGCTTTTGGAGCGGGGGGTACAATGAGCAGTTCTTC
13	TRBV12-3/TRBV12-4	TRBJ2-5	NA	TRBD1	CATTTGSEETQYF	TGTGCCACCACGACAGGGAGCGAAGAGACCCAGTACTTC
14	TRBV7-2	TRBJ1-2	NA	TRBD1	CASSLRDRGSGYTF	TGTGCCAGCAGCTTAAGAGACAGGGGGTCTGGCTACACCTTC
15	TRBV19	TRBJ1-6	NA	NA	CASSIPTGRNSPLHF	TGTGCCAGTAGTATCCCCACAGGGAGAAATTCACCCCTCCACTTT
16	TRBV4-2	TRBJ2-1	medium-sized	NA	CASSQDLDRIYNEQFF	TGTGCCAGCAGCCAAGATCTGGACAGAATTTACAATGAGCAGTTCTTC
16	TRBV18	TRBJ2-3	NA	NA	CASSPRGNVPTDTQYF	TGTGCCAGCTCACCACGAGGAAACGTGCCCACAGATACGCAGTATTTT
15	TRBV6-5	TRBJ1-4	NA	NA	CASRVVSFQNEKLFF	TGTGCCAGCAGGGTGGTGAGTTTCCAGAATGAAAAACTGTTTTTT
17	TRBV27	TRBJ2-7	NA	TRBD1	CASSPYRTGGYPYEQYF	TGTGCCAGCAGTCCCTATAGGACAGGGGGATACCCCTACGAGCAGTACTTC
14	TRBV4-2	TRBJ2-7	once	TRBD2	CASRSGALSYEQYF	TGTGCCAGCAGAAGCGGGGCTCTCTCCTACGAGCAGTACTTC
14	TRBV11-2	TRBJ2-5	NA	NA	CASSLGGPGETQYF	TGTGCCAGCAGCTTGGGGGGCCCGGGAGAGACCCAGTACTTC
15	TRBV6-5	TRBJ2-7	NA	TRBD2	CASSYSLSGVYEQYF	TGTGCCAGCAGTTACTCGCTTAGCGGGGTCTACGAGCAGTACTTC
16	TRBV7-9	TRBJ2-3	NA	NA	CASRGPLIRRTDTQYF	TGTGCCAGCAGGGGCCCCCTAATAAGGCGCACAGATACGCAGTATTTT
14	TRBV7-9	TRBJ1-2	NA	NA	CASSLDSINYGYTF	TGTGCCAGCAGCTTAGATAGTATCAACTATGGCTACACCTTC
15	TRBV6-6	TRBJ1-4	NA	NA	CASSYPQGRDEKLFF	TGTGCCAGCAGTTACCCACAGGGAAGGGATGAAAAACTGTTTTTT
14	TRBV4-1	TRBJ2-1	NA	NA	CASSQVVLAVEQFF	TGCGCCAGCAGCCAAGTGGTCTTAGCCGTTGAGCAGTTCTTC
17	TRBV7-2	TRBJ2-3	NA	TRBD2	CASSLISGGAGSDTQYF	TGTGCCAGCAGTCTAATTAGCGGGGGGGCAGGGTCAGATACGCAGTATTTT
13	TRBV3-1/TRBV3-2	TRBJ1-6	NA	NA	CASSQAYNSPLHF	TGTGCCAGCAGCCAGGCTTATAATTCACCCCTCCACTTT
15	TRBV5-1	TRBJ1-5	NA	TRBD1	CASSRTGGADQPQHF	TGCGCCAGCAGCCGGACAGGGGGCGCGGATCAGCCCCAGCATTTT
14	TRBV18	TRBJ1-2	NA	TRBD1	CASSGPGQGYGYTF	TGTGCCAGCTCAGGACCGGGACAGGGATATGGCTACACCTTC
13	TRBV2	TRBJ2-1	NA	NA	CASTGVLYNEQFF	TGTGCCAGCACAGGGGTCCTTTACAATGAGCAGTTCTTC
14	TRBV5-1	TRBJ2-7	NA	TRBD1	CASSPGTGGSEQYF	TGCGCCAGCAGCCCCGGGACAGGGGGCTCCGAGCAGTACTTC
14	TRBV3-1/TRBV3-2	TRBJ2-3	NA	NA	CASSQARGSDTQYF	TGTGCCAGCAGCCAAGCCCGCGGGTCAGATACGCAGTATTTT
16	TRBV5-6	TRBJ2-5	NA	NA	CASSLNQVAGVETQYF	TGTGCCAGCAGCTTGAATCAGGTGGCAGGGGTGGAGACCCAGTACTTC
15	TRBV7-3	TRBJ1-2	NA	NA	CASSLRGGANYGYTF	TGTGCCAGCAGCTTAAGGGGTGGGGCCAACTATGGCTACACCTTC
13	TRBV20-1	TRBJ2-1	once	NA	CSASEIRGGEQFF	TGCAGTGCTAGTGAAATCCGAGGCGGTGAGCAGTTCTTC
16	TRBV6-4	TRBJ2-2	few	NA	CASSDSPGEGSGELFF	TGTGCCAGCAGTGACTCCCCCGGAGAAGGGTCCGGGGAGCTGTTTTTT
13	TRBV30	TRBJ1-2	NA	NA	CAWSEGSSYGYTF	TGTGCCTGGAGTGAGGGGAGCTCCTATGGCTACACCTTC
13	TRBV6-6	TRBJ1-1	NA	NA	CASSSGTWDEAFF	TGTGCCAGCAGTTCCGGGACATGGGATGAAGCTTTCTTT
15	TRBV7-6	TRBJ2-7	NA	NA	CASSLDGLRGYEQYF	TGTGCCAGCAGCTTAGATGGGCTGAGAGGCTACGAGCAGTACTTC
15	TRBV3-1/TRBV3-2	TRBJ1-3	NA	NA	CASSDEGFLGNTIYF	TGTGCCAGCAGCGACGAGGGGTTTCTTGGAAACACCATATATTTT